Shown below are 17 T cell receptor beta chains from a single sample sequenced in a study of cytomegalovirus exposure and HLA in healthy donors. The PCR made use of 60 Vbeta and 13 Jbeta primers. Sequencing used immunoSEQ multiplex PCR; TCRdb keeps in-frame clones, though not all of them. The sample lists about 150,000 clones; about 74% were seen once. The sequencing sample was made of PBMCs. The receptors stem from a male donor in good health and CMV-seronegative.

The rearrangement links TRBV27 to TRBJ1-6; no definite D call. CDR1 is MNHEY and CDR2 is SMNVEV in the germline V gene (reference sequence). V lost 3 bases and J 5 bases, leaving 11 bases between the germline ends. The CDR3 runs to 15 residues. CDR3 amino acids: CASSFGGYDNSPLHF. The DNA for the CDR3 is TGTGCCAGCAGTTTTGGAGGGTACGATAATTCACCCCTCCACTTT.

J is TRBJ1-3 and V is TRBV28, with D perhaps TRBD1 (5 bases). Per germline, CDR1 MDHEN and CDR2 SYDVKM. The V end lost 6 bases, the J end lost 2 bases, and 14 bases lay between the germline ends. CDR3 length: 15 residues. In DNA, the CDR3 is TGTGCCAGCAGCCTTGCGGGGCGGACTGGAAACACCATATATTTT. Its protein product is CASSLAGRTGNTIYF.

This clone was counted only a few times. This chain links TRBV30 with TRBJ1-2; TRBD1 aligns across 11 bases. This CDR3 is built from 17 residues. V was clipped by 5 bases and J by 0 bases; unmatched bases: 11. Germline CDR1 GTSNPN, CDR2 SVGIG (reference sequence). In nucleotides, the CDR3 is TGTGCCTGGTGGACAGGGGGCCCTTTTGAAGCTAACTATGGCTACACCTTC. Its translation is CAWWTGGPFEANYGYTF.

V usage is TRBV29-1 and J usage is TRBJ1-1; D gene ambiguous. The V gene's germline CDR1 is SQVTM and CDR2 ANQGSEA. The CDR3 has 15 residues. Trimming removed 0 bases at V and 3 bases at J, with 14 bases between. The CDR3 nucleotides read TGCAGCGTTGAAGATCAACGGTATCGGGACACTGAAGCTTTCTTT. Its protein is CSVEDQRYRDTEAFF.

The rearrangement links TRBV5-1 to TRBJ2-7, with a weak D call TRBD2 (7 bases). V lost 2 bases and J 3 bases, leaving 15 bases between the germline ends. The length of the CDR3 is 15 residues. CDR1 is SGHRS and CDR2 is YFSETQ in the germline V gene. CDR3 in amino acids: CASSFLGGPDYEQYF. CDR3 bases: TGCGCCAGCAGCTTTTTGGGGGGGCCGGACTACGAGCAGTACTTC.

The chain carries TRBV5-1 and TRBJ1-3, with 7 bases lining up with TRBD1. The CDR3 contains 19 residues. The germline CDR1 and CDR2 sequences are SGHRS and YFSETQ. V gave up 0 bases and J gave up 0 bases; unmatched junction bases: 12. CDR3: CASSLDPTTGVISGNTIYF. The CDR3 coding sequence is TGCGCCAGCAGCTTGGACCCTACAACAGGGGTCATCTCTGGAAACACCATATATTTT.

This clone has just a few counts. The CDR3 protein is CASSFSGADTQYF. CDR3 in DNA: TGTGCCAGCAGCTTCAGCGGGGCAGATACGCAGTATTTT. The chain links TRBV7-2 to TRBJ2-3, with TRBD2 identical over 7 bases. The CDR3 runs 13 residues. Per the germline V gene, CDR1 is SGHTA and CDR2 is FQGNSA. The V gene end was trimmed by 3 bases and the J gene end by 4 bases; junction bases not matched to a gene: 1.

V usage is TRBV29-1 and J usage is TRBJ2-5, with 8 bases lining up with TRBD1. The better agreement between TRBJ2-7 and the DNA end casts doubt on the J call. The CDR3 is made up of 17 amino acids. CDR1 SQVTM and CDR2 ANQGSEA come from the germline V gene. CDR3 in amino acids: CSVEIRNDRGPPYEQYF. Here the CDR3 DNA reads TGCAGCGTTGAAATTAGAAATGACAGGGGTCCACCCTACGAGCAGTACTTC.

The chain carries TRBV11-2 and TRBJ1-2; 10 bases align to TRBD1. Trimming took 3 bases from V and 2 from J; bases not matched to a gene: 3. Germline loops: CDR1 SGHAT, CDR2 FQNNGV. The CDR3 contains 15 residues. CDR3 nucleotides: TGTGCCAGCAGCTTCAGGACAGGGGGAAACTATGGCTACACCTTC. Protein: CASSFRTGGNYGYTF.

This sequence joins TRBV30 and TRBJ1-5, with a possible D match to TRBD1 (5 bases). V lost 2 bases and J 0 bases, leaving 11 bases between the germline ends. The CDR3 totals 15 residues. Germline V gene sequence: CDR1 GTSNPN, CDR2 SVGIG (reference sequence). The CDR3 sequence is CAWSMTAYSNQPQHF. In nucleotides, the CDR3 is TGTGCCTGGAGTATGACAGCATATAGCAATCAGCCCCAGCATTTT. Full variable domain (rest looked up from reference TRBV30 and TRBJ1-5): SQTIHQWPATLVQPVGSPLSLECTVEGTSNPNLYWYRQAAGRGLQLLFYSVGIGQISSEVPQNLSASRPQDRQFILSSKKLLLSDSGFYLCAWSMTAYSNQPQHFGDGTRLSIL.

The rearrangement links TRBV5-1 to TRBJ2-7, with TRBD1 matching 7 bases. Germline trimming cut 1 base from V and 0 bases from J; bases unmatched to any gene: 7. CDR3 size: 16 residues. The V gene's germline CDR1 is SGHRS and CDR2 YFSETQ. This CDR3 is CASSLTVGQASYEQYF. CDR3 nucleotides: TGCGCCAGCAGCTTGACGGTCGGACAGGCCTCCTACGAGCAGTACTTC.

This rearrangement joins TRBV11-2 to TRBJ2-7; 9 nucleotides line up with TRBD2. The CDR3 runs 15 residues. The ends lost 1 base at V and 7 bases at J; junction bases unmatched: 8. CDR1 and CDR2 from the germline V gene are SGHAT and FQNNGV. The CDR3: CASSLVGGRAGEQYF. The CDR3 DNA reads TGTGCCAGCAGCTTAGTAGGCGGGAGGGCCGGGGAGCAGTACTTC. The whole variable domain, remainder taken from reference TRBV11-2 and TRBJ2-7, is EAGVAQSPRYKIIEKRQSVAFWCNPISGHATLYWYQQILGQGPKLLIQFQNNGVVDDSQLPKDRFSAERLKGVDSTLKIQPAKLEDSAVYLCASSLVGGRAGEQYFGPGTRLTVT.

V gene TRBV18 combines with J gene TRBJ2-2; D might be TRBD1 (5 bases). The germline gives CDR1 KGHSH, CDR2 LQKENI. CDR3 length: 16 residues. The germline V and J ends were trimmed by 4 bases and 2 bases, with 14 bases remaining between them. The CDR3 region has the DNA TGTGCCAGCTCACTGGACAACGAATATAACACCGGGGAGCTGTTTTTT. Its translation is CASSLDNEYNTGELFF.

The chain has TRBV7-2 and TRBJ1-1; no firm D call. The CDR3 spans 13 residues. V lost 4 bases and J 1 base, leaving 7 bases between the germline ends. Germline-derived CDR1 and CDR2 are SGHTA and FQGNSA. CDR3 DNA sequence: TGTGCCAGCAGCTCCAGAGGGAACACTGAAGCTTTCTTT. Its protein is CASSSRGNTEAFF. Full variable domain (rest looked up from reference TRBV7-2 and TRBJ1-1): GAGVSQSPSNKVTEKGKDVELRCDPISGHTALYWYRQSLGQGLEFLIYFQGNSAPDKSGLPSDRFSAERTGGSVSTLTIQRTQQEDSAVYLCASSSRGNTEAFFGQGTRLTVV.

This chain connects TRBV29-1 to TRBJ2-5; D possibly corresponds to TRBD2 (6 bases). TRBJ2-7 explains the end of the DNA better; the J call may be wrong. Germline V gene lookup returns CDR1 SQVTM and CDR2 ANQGSEA. This CDR3 is 13 amino acids long. The CDR3 loop reads CSVGYGGVYEQYF. For the CDR3, the DNA is TGCAGCGTTGGATACGGGGGAGTTTACGAGCAGTACTTC.

The CDR3 here is CASRDRGTSTGANVLTF. CDR3 in DNA: TGTGCCAGCCGGGACAGGGGAACGTCTACTGGGGCCAACGTCCTGACTTTC. The chain uses TRBV28 and TRBJ2-6; 10 nucleotides agree with TRBD1. Germline V lookup: CDR1 MDHEN, CDR2 SYDVKM. CDR3 length equals 17 residues. With 8 bases clipped from V and 2 bases from J, the junction kept 9 bases outside the gene matches.

This sequence joins TRBV25-1 and TRBJ2-5, with D uncertain. The germline V gene encodes CDR1 MGHDK and CDR2 SYGVNS. The CDR3 is made up of 14 amino acids. The germline V and J ends were trimmed by 3 bases and 3 bases, with 11 bases remaining between them. CDR3 protein: CASSEVGPKETQYF. The CDR3 coding sequence is TGTGCCAGCAGTGAGGTTGGTCCTAAAGAGACCCAGTACTTC.